Listed below are T cell receptor beta chains from one sample, sequenced in a study of blood T cell repertoires in COVID-19. Profiled with immunoSEQ multiplex PCR; TCRdb holds only in-frame clones, not every one. The sample records approximately 310,000 clones, 80% to 90% being singletons. Sequencing was carried out using peripheral blood. These receptors were collected from a woman between 50 and 59 years old who had recovered from COVID-19. Both conserved end residues are part of each CDR3.

v_gene: TRBV3-1/TRBV3-2; j_gene: TRBJ2-7; CDR3aa: CASSLRTGVDEQYF
v_gene: TRBV5-6; j_gene: TRBJ1-5; CDR3aa: CASRKGGVSRNQPQHF
v_gene: TRBV30; j_gene: TRBJ2-5; CDR3aa: CAWSVHETQYF
v_gene: TRBV29-1; j_gene: TRBJ1-1; CDR3aa: CSVTRVRRTEAFF
v_gene: TRBV20-1; j_gene: TRBJ1-4; CDR3aa: CSARGPRLFF
v_gene: TRBV28; j_gene: TRBJ1-5; CDR3aa: CASRNQGGSNQPQHF
v_gene: TRBV24-1; j_gene: TRBJ2-1; CDR3aa: CATSRDRVGAHEQFF
v_gene: TRBV5-1; j_gene: TRBJ1-1; CDR3aa: CASEDPRQGRTEAFF
v_gene: TRBV18; j_gene: TRBJ2-7; CDR3aa: CASSRGQENEQYF
v_gene: TRBV5-6; j_gene: TRBJ2-5; CDR3aa: CASSPIDLIFQETQYF
v_gene: TRBV19; j_gene: TRBJ2-7; CDR3aa: CASSTGPRGAIGEQYF
v_gene: TRBV18; j_gene: TRBJ2-7; CDR3aa: CASSISGASYEQYF
v_gene: TRBV6-5; j_gene: TRBJ1-2; CDR3aa: CASREGGYYGYTF
v_gene: TRBV6-2/TRBV6-3; j_gene: TRBJ1-4; CDR3aa: CASSWEAPRSGLTTNEKLFF
v_gene: TRBV2; j_gene: TRBJ1-4; CDR3aa: CASTVNEKLFF
v_gene: TRBV6-6; j_gene: TRBJ1-5; CDR3aa: CASSSGQINQPQHF
v_gene: TRBV28; j_gene: TRBJ2-1; CDR3aa: CASSIGGNEQFF
v_gene: TRBV3-1/TRBV3-2; j_gene: TRBJ1-3; CDR3aa: CASSQDMEVASGNTIYF
v_gene: TRBV28; j_gene: TRBJ2-1; CDR3aa: CASKTYRNNEQFF
v_gene: TRBV5-1; j_gene: TRBJ1-5; CDR3aa: CASSLDSGIGQPQHF
v_gene: TRBV13; j_gene: TRBJ2-7; CDR3aa: CASSLSFSGGPPYEQYF
v_gene: TRBV28; j_gene: TRBJ1-1; CDR3aa: CASSLGPGVTEAFF
v_gene: TRBV5-4; j_gene: TRBJ1-3; CDR3aa: CASSLLRSGNTIYF